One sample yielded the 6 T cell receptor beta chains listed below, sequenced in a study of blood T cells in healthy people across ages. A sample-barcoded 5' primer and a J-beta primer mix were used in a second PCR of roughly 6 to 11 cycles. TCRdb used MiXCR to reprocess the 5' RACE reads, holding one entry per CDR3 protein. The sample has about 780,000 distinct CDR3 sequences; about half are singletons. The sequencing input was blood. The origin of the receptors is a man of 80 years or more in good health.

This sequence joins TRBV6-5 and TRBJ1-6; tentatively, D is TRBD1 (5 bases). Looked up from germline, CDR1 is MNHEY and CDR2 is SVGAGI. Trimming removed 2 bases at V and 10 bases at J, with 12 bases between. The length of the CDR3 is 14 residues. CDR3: CASSYKGIGSPLHF. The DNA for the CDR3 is TGTGCCAGCAGTTACAAGGGGATTGGGTCACCCCTCCACTTT.

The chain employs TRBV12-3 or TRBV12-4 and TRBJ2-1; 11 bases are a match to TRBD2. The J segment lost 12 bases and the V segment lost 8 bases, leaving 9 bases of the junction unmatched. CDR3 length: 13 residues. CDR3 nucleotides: TGTGCCAGCGGCCCGGGACTAGCGGTATCGCAGTTCTTC. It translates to CASGPGLAVSQFF.

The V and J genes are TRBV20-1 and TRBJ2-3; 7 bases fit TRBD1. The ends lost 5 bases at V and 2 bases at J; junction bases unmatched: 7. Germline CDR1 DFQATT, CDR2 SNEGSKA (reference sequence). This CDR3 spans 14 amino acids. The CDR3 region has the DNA TGCAGTGCTGTCCCGGGACAGAACACAGATACGCAGTATTTT. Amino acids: CSAVPGQNTDTQYF.

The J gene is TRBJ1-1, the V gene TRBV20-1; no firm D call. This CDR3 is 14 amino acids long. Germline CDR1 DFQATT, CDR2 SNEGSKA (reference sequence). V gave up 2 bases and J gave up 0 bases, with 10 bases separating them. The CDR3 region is CSARRRSVNTEAFF. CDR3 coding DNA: TGCAGTGCTAGACGGAGGTCCGTGAACACTGAAGCTTTCTTT.

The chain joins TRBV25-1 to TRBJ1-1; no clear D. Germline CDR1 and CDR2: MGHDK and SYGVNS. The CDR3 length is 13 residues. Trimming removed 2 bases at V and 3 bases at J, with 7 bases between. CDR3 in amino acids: CASSERQDTEAFF. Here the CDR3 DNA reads TGTGCCAGCAGTGAACGGCAGGACACTGAAGCTTTCTTT.

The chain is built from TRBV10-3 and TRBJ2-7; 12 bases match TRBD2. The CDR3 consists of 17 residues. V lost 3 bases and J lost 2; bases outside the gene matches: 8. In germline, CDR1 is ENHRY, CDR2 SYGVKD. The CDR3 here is CAISESPTSGGTYEQYF. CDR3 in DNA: TGTGCCATCAGTGAAAGCCCCACTAGCGGGGGGACCTACGAGCAGTACTTC.